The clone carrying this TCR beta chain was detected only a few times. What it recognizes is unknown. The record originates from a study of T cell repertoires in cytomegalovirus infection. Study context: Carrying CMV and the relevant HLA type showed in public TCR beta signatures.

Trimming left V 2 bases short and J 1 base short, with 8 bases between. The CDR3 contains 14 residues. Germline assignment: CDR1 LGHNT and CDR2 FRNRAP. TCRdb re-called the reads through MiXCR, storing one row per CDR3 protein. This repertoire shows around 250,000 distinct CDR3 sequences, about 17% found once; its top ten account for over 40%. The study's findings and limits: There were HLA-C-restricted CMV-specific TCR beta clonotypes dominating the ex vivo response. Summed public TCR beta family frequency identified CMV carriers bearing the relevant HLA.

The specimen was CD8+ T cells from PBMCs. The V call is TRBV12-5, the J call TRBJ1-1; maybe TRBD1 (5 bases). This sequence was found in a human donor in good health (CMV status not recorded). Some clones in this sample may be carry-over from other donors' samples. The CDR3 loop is CASGLNGGNTEAFF. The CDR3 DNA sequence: TGTGCTAGTGGTTTGAACGGGGGGAACACTGAAGCTTTCTTT. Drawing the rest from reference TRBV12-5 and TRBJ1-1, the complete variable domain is DARVTQTPRHKVTEMGQEVTMRCQPILGHNTVFWYRQTMMQGLELLAYFRNRAPLDDSGMPKDRFSAEMPDATLATLKIQPSEPRDSAVYFCASGLNGGNTEAFFGQGTRLTVV.